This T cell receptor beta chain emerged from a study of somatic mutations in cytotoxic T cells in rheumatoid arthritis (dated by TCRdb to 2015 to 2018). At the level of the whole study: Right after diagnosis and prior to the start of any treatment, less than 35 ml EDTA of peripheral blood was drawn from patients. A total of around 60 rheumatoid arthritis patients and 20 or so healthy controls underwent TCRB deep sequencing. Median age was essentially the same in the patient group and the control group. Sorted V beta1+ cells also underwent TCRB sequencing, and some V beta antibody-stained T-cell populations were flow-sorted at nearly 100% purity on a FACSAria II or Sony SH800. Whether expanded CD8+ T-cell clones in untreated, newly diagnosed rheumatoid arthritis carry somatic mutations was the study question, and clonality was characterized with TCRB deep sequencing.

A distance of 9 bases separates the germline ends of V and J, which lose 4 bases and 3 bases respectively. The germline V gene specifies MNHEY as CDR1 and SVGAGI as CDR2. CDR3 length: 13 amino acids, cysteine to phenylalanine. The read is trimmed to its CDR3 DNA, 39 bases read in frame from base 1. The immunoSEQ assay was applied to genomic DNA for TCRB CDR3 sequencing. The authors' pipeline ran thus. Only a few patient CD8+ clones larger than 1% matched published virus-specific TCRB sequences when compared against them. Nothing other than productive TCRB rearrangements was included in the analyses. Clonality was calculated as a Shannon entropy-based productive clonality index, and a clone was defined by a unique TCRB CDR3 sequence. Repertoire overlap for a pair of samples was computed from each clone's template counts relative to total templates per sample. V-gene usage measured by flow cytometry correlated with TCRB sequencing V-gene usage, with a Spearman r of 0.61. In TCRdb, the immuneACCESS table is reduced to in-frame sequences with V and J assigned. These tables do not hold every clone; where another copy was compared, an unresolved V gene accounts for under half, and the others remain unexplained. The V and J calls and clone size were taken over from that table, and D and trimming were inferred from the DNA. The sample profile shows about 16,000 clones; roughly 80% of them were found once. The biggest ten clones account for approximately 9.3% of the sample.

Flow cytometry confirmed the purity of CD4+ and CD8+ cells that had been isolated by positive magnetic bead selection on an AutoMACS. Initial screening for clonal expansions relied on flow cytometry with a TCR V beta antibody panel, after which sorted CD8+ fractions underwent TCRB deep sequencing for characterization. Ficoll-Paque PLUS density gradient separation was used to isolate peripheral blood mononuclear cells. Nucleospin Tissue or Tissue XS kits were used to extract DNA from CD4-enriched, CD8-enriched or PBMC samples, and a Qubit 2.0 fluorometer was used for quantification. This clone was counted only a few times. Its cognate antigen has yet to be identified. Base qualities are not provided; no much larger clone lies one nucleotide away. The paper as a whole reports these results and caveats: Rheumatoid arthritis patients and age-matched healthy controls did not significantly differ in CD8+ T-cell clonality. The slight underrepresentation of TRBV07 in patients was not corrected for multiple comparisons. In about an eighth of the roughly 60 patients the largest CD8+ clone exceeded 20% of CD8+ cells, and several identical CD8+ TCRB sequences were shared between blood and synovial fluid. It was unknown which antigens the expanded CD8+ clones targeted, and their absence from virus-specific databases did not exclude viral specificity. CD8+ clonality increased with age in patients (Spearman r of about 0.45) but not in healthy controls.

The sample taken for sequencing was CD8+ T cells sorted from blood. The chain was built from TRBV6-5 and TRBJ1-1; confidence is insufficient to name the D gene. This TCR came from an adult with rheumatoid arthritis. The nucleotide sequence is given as TGTGCCAGCAGTTTGCCGGGGTACACTGAAGCTTTCTTT. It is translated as CASSLPGYTEAFF.